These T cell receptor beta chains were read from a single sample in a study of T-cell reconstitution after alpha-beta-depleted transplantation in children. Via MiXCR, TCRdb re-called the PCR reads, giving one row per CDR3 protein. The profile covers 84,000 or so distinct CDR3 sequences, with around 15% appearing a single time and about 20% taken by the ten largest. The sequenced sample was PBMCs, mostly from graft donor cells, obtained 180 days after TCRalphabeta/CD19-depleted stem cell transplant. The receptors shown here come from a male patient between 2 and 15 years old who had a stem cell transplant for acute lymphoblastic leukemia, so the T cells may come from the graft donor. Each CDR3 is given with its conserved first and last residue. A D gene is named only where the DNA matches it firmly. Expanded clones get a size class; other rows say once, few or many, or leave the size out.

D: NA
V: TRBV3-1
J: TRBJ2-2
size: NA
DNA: TGTGCCAGCAGCCAAGTTGCGGGGGCGGTAGGCACCGGGGAGCTGTTTTTT
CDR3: CASSQVAGAVGTGELFF

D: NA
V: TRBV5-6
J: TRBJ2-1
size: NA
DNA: TGTGCCAGCAGCTTGTTTAAGGGGGGGCCGATAACCTACAATGAGCAGTTCTTC
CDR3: CASSLFKGGPITYNEQFF

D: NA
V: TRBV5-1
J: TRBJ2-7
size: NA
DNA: TGCGCCAGCAGCGGGTCATCGCGGGCCAGCTCCTACGAGCAGTACTTC
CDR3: CASSGSSRASSYEQYF

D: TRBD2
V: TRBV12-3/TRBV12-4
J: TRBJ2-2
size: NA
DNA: TGTGCCAGCAGTTTTGGAGCGGGGGGAAACACCGGGGAGCTGTTTTTT
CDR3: CASSFGAGGNTGELFF

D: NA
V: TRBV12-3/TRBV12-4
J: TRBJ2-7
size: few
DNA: TGTGCCAGCTCTCCCACCTCTCTAAGGCAGTACTTC
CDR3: CASSPTSLRQYF

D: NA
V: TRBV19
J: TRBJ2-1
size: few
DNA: TGTGCCAGTAGTATTACGGGTCGAGATGAGCAGTTCTTC
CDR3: CASSITGRDEQFF

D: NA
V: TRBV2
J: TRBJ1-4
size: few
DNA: TGTGCCAGCAGTGAAGCGCACAGCCCAGGGGAAAAACTGTTTTTT
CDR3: CASSEAHSPGEKLFF

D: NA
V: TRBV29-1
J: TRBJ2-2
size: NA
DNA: TGCAGCGTCGGGGGGACAGGGAACACCGGGGAGCTGTTTTTT
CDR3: CSVGGTGNTGELFF

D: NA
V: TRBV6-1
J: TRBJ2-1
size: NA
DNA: TGTGCCAGCAGTGAAGCGCTTTCGTATGGGGGCAACTACAATGAGCAGTTCTTC
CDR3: CASSEALSYGGNYNEQFF

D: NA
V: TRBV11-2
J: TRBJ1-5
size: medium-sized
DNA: TGTGCCAGCAGCTCCCAAACAGACCAGCCCCAGCATTTT
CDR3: CASSSQTDQPQHF

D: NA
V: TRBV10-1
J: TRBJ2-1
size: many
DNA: TGCGCCAGCCTCCGGGGGGCCGGGGATGAGCAGTTCTTC
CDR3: CASLRGAGDEQFF

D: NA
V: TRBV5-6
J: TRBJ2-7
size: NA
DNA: TGTGCCAGCAGCCGGGGGCCCCTCTGCGAGCAGTCCTTC
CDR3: CASSRGPLCEQSF

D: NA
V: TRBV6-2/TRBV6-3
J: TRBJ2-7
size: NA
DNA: TGTGCCTGCGGTAGGAGGGAACGCTACGAGCAGTACTTC
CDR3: CACGRRERYEQYF

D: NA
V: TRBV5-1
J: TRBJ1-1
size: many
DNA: TGCGCCAGCAGCCCGGGGCACAAGAACACTGAAGCTTTCTTT
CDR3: CASSPGHKNTEAFF

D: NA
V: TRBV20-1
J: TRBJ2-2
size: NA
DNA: TGCAGTGCTCGGGACGGGACGAACACCGGGGAGCTGTTTTTT
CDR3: CSARDGTNTGELFF

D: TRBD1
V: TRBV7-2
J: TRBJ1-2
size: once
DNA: TGTGCCAGCAGCTTAGGGGACAGGGGGATCTATGGCTACACCTTC
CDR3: CASSLGDRGIYGYTF

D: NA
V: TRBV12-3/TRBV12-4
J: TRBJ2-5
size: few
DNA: TGTGCCAGCAGCTCAAGGTCAGGGGAAGAGACCCAGTACTTC
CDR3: CASSSRSGEETQYF

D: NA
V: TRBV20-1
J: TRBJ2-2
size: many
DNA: TGCAGTGCTAGAGACCCCGGCAGGGGCACCGGGGAGCTGTTTTTT
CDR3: CSARDPGRGTGELFF

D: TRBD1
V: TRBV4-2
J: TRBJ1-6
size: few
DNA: TGTGCCAGCAGCCATAGGACAGGTCTAAGCTCCTATAATTCACCCCTCCACTTT
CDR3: CASSHRTGLSSYNSPLHF

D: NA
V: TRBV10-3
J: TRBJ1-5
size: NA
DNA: TGTGCCATCAGTTCGGGTGAACAGCCCCAGCATTTT
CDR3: CAISSGEQPQHF

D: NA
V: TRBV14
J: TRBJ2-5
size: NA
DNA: TGTGCCAGCAGCCAAGATCAGTGGACACCCCAAGAGACCCAGTACTTC
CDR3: CASSQDQWTPQETQYF

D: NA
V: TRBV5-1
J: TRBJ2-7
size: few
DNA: TGCGCCAGCAGCTTGGGTGCCCAGGCCGTCTACGAGCAGTACTTC
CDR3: CASSLGAQAVYEQYF

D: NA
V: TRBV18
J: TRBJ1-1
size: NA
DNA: TGTGCCAGCTCACCACTTCCGCAGGGTTCAAACACTGAAGCTTTCTTT
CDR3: CASSPLPQGSNTEAFF

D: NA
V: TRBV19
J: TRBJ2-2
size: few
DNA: TGTGCCAGTAGTATGAAACAGGGTGGCACCGGGGAGCTGTTTTTT
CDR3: CASSMKQGGTGELFF

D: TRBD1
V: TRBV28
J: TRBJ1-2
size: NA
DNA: TGTGTCAGTAGCTCGGGACAGCAGAACTATGGCTACACCTTC
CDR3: CVSSSGQQNYGYTF

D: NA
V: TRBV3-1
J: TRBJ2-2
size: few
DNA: TGTGCCAGCAGCGCGACCCCGGGCCGGGCCGGGGAGCTGTTTTTT
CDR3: CASSATPGRAGELFF

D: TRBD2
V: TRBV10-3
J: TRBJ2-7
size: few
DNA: TGTGCCATCAGGCGGGGGGTATCCTACGAGCAGTACTTC
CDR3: CAIRRGVSYEQYF

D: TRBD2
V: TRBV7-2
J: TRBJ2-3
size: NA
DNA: TGTGCCAGCAGCTTAGCTGGACTAGCGGGGGCAGATACGCAGTATTTT
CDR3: CASSLAGLAGADTQYF

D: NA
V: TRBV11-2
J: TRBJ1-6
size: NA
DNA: TGTGCCAGCAGCTTAGCAAGGGATTCACCCCTCCACTTT
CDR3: CASSLARDSPLHF

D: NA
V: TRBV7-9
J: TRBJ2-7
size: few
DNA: TGTGCCAGCAGCTTACGCCAAGATTCCCCTACCTACGAGCAGTACTTC
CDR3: CASSLRQDSPTYEQYF

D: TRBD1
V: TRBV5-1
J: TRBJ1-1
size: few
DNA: TGCGCCAGCAGCTCGCAGACAGGGGGGGGCACTGAAGCTTTCTTT
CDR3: CASSSQTGGGTEAFF

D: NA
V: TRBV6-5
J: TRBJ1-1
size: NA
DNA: TGTGCCAGCAGTTACCAAGTCGTACGGGGGCCTCGCACTGAAGCTTTCTTT
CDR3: CASSYQVVRGPRTEAFF

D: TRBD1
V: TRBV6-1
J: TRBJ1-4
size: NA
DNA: TGTGCCAGCAGTGGATCCACAGGGGGAGAAAAACTGTTTTTT
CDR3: CASSGSTGGEKLFF

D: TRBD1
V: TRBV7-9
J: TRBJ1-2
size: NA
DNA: TGTGCCAGCAGCCTTGAAACCGGGACAGATTTTAACTATGGCTACACCTTC
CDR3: CASSLETGTDFNYGYTF

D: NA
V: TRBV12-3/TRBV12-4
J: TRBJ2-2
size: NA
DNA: TGTGCCAGCAGTTTAGAGGTGCATGGGGTCCAGGCCGGGGAGCTGTTTTTT
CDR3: CASSLEVHGVQAGELFF

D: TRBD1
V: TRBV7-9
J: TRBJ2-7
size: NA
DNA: TGTGCCAGCAGCTCGGACGGGACAGGGGCCTCCTACGAGCAGTACTTC
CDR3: CASSSDGTGASYEQYF

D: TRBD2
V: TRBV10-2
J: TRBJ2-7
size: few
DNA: TGCGCCAGCAACGGGGACTACCCCTCCGAGCAGTACTTC
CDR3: CASNGDYPSEQYF

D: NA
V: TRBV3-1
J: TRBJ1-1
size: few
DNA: TGTGCCAGCAGCCAAGGGGTTAACACTGAAGCTTTCTTT
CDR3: CASSQGVNTEAFF

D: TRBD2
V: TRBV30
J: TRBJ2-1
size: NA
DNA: TGTGCCTGGAACTGGCGGGGGGGCCTCTCCTACAATGAGCAGTTCTTC
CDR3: CAWNWRGGLSYNEQFF

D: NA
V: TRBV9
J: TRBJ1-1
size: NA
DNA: TGTGCCAGCAGCGTAGAAGGCGACCGAAGTGCTTTCTTT
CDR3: CASSVEGDRSAFF

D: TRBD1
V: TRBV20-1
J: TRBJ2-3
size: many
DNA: TGCAGTGCTAGGGGACAGGGCGGGGGCACAGATACGCAGTATTTT
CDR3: CSARGQGGGTDTQYF

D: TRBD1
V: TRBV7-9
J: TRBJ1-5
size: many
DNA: TGTGCCAGCAGCTTAGCTGGACAGGGGGAACAGCCCCAGCATTTT
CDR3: CASSLAGQGEQPQHF